What follows are 14 T cell receptor beta chains derived from one specimen sequenced in a study of control samples from healthy donors and cancer patients. Only in-frame clones appear in the TCRdb table, and some are missing; sequencing was by immunoSEQ multiplex PCR. Among some 140,000 clones listed, approximately 94% were seen once. The sample was blood. These receptors were taken from a middle-aged man in good health.

The chain recombines TRBV5-6 with TRBJ2-2, with 7 positions matching TRBD1. J gave up 0 bases and V 4 bases, and 3 bases lay outside the gene matches. CDR1 is SGHDT and CDR2 is YYEEEE in the germline V gene. CDR3 length equals 15 residues. The CDR3 sequence: CASSQDRPNTGELFF. In DNA form, the CDR3 reads TGTGCCAGCAGCCAGGACAGGCCGAACACCGGGGAGCTGTTTTTT.

The V call is TRBV5-1, the J call TRBJ1-2, with D perhaps matching TRBD1 (5 bases). Trimming stripped 4 bases from V and 0 bases from J, with 13 bases between. Germline V gene lookup returns CDR1 SGHRS and CDR2 YFSETQ. The CDR3 runs to 15 residues. CDR3 protein: CASSGGDRANYGYTF. CDR3 coding DNA: TGCGCCAGCAGCGGGGGGGACCGAGCTAACTATGGCTACACCTTC.

The V gene is TRBV6-2 or TRBV6-3, the J gene TRBJ2-7; the D gene could be TRBD1 or TRBD2 (5 bases each). There are 13 residues in the CDR3. From germline, CDR1 is MNHEY and CDR2 SVGEGT. V was clipped by 5 bases and J by 3 bases, with 11 bases between them. CDR3 sequence reads: CASSPGPHYEQYF. In nucleotides, the CDR3 is TGTGCCAGCAGTCCGGGACCCCACTACGAGCAGTACTTC.

V gene TRBV6-5 combines with J gene TRBJ1-2; 8 bases are shared with TRBD1. The CDR3 covers 13 residues. Germline trimming cut 5 bases from V and 4 bases from J; bases unmatched to any gene: 3. CDR1 is MNHEY, CDR2 SVGAGI, per germline. The CDR3 sequence: CASSRTGSYGYTF. The CDR3, as DNA: TGTGCCAGCAGTCGGACAGGGAGCTATGGCTACACCTTC.

The chain employs TRBV6-2 or TRBV6-3 and TRBJ2-1, with 8 positions matching TRBD2. CDR1 is MNHEY, CDR2 SVGEGT, per germline. Trimming at V came to 2 bases and at J to 8 bases, leaving 8 bases not matched to a gene. This CDR3 comprises 15 residues. The CDR3 reads CASSYAGGALDEQFF. The CDR3 region has the DNA TGTGCCAGCAGTTACGCCGGGGGGGCCTTGGATGAGCAGTTCTTC.

V and J are TRBV6-5 and TRBJ2-3; no definite D call. The V gene lost 8 bases and the J gene lost 8 bases, with 8 bases spanning the gap. The CDR3 has 10 amino acids. Germline V gives CDR1 MNHEY, CDR2 SVGAGI. The CDR3 region is CASRHGTQYF. In nucleotides, the CDR3 is TGTGCCAGCCGGCATGGTACGCAGTATTTT.

This clone appeared once. This chain uses TRBV7-2 with TRBJ2-7; D is ambiguous. The CDR3 is 13 residues long. Trimming pared 1 base from V and 4 bases from J, leaving 8 bases between. Per the germline V gene, CDR1 is SGHTA and CDR2 is FQGNSA. Here the CDR3 DNA reads TGTGCCAGCAGCTTAGTATCCGGGTACGAGCAGTACTTC. The encoded protein is CASSLVSGYEQYF.

This clone showed up just once. The V and J genes are TRBV7-3 and TRBJ2-5; D perhaps matches TRBD1 (6 bases). The germline gives CDR1 SGHTA, CDR2 FQGTGA. This CDR3 is built from 16 residues. Between the trimmed V and J ends, which lost 5 bases and 5 bases, there was a span of 21 bases. CDR3 DNA: TGTGCCAGCAGCACCAAACAGGGATCCATGTGGGAGACCCAGTACTTC. Its translation: CASSTKQGSMWETQYF. The whole variable domain, filled in from reference TRBV7-3 and TRBJ2-5, reads GAGVSQTPSNKVTEKGKYVELRCDPISGHTALYWYRQSLGQGPEFLIYFQGTGAADDSGLPNDRFFAVRPEGSVSTLKIQRTERGDSAVYLCASSTKQGSMWETQYFGPGTRLLVL.

The chain couples TRBV5-6 to TRBJ1-6, with D unresolved. Germline values: CDR1 SGHDT, CDR2 YYEEEE. The CDR3 runs to 16 residues. V gave up 0 bases and J gave up 7 bases, with 14 bases separating them. The CDR3 protein is CASSLGSASWNSPLHF. Written as DNA, the CDR3 is TGTGCCAGCAGCTTGGGGAGCGCCTCTTGGAATTCACCCCTCCACTTT.

The chain carries TRBV5-1 and TRBJ2-7; 10 bases are shared with TRBD1. The germline V gene has CDR1 SGHRS and CDR2 YFSETQ. J was trimmed by 6 bases and V by 4 bases; bases with no gene match: 10. This CDR3 has 15 amino acids. The CDR3 DNA reads as TGCGCCAGCAGCCCAGGGACAGGGGTCGATCGCGAGCAGTACTTC. As protein: CASSPGTGVDREQYF.

For this clone: Other nucleotide sequences from this sample produce the same CDR3. The rearrangement uses TRBV10-2 and TRBJ1-1, with a weak D call TRBD1 (5 bases). The CDR3 contains 14 residues. CDR1 and CDR2 (germline): WSHSY, SAAADI. V was pared by 3 bases and J by 1 base, with 9 bases between. As DNA, the CDR3 is TGCGCCAGCAGTGATGGGGGGTCGAACACTGAAGCTTTCTTT. Protein product: CASSDGGSNTEAFF.

In the case of this clone: Within the sample, other DNA sequences also encode this same CDR3. The chain couples TRBV7-3 to TRBJ1-1; D call uncertain. V lost 0 bases, J lost 1 base, and 3 bases lay in between. In germline, CDR1 is SGHTA, CDR2 FQGTGA. The CDR3 is 13 residues long. CDR3 sequence (DNA): TGTGCCAGCAGCTTAACAGGGAACACTGAAGCTTTCTTT. This gives the protein CASSLTGNTEAFF.

The chain carries TRBV11-3 and TRBJ1-1, with 12 positions matching TRBD1. The V segment lost 5 bases and the J segment 4 bases; nucleotides outside the gene matches: 5. CDR3 length: 15 amino acids. Germline V gene sequence: CDR1 SGHNT, CDR2 YENEEA. The chain's CDR3 is CASSAPGQGATEAFF. DNA for the CDR3: TGTGCCAGCAGCGCTCCGGGACAGGGGGCCACTGAAGCTTTCTTT.

The V and J genes are TRBV24-1 and TRBJ1-2; 10 bases fit TRBD1. The CDR3 covers 13 residues. The trim removed 2 bases at V and 8 bases at J, leaving 1 base unmatched. Germline V lookup: CDR1 KGHDR, CDR2 SFDVKD. CDR3 amino acids: CATSDWDRGGYTF. Written as DNA, the CDR3 is TGTGCCACCAGTGATTGGGACAGGGGAGGCTACACCTTC.